The T cell receptor beta chain under discussion was sequenced for a study of T cell responses to AZD1222 COVID-19 vaccine. Method: immunoSEQ multiplex PCR; TCRdb's copy keeps in-frame clones and lacks some. The sample records 100,000 to 130,000 clones, about nine tenths being singletons. V was pared by 6 bases and J by 7 bases, with 11 bases of the junction left unmatched. CDR1 is MNHEY, CDR2 SVGAGI, per germline. The CDR3 is 14 amino acids. The chain links TRBV6-5 to TRBJ1-2, with 7 positions matching TRBD1. Sample: peripheral blood, taken 28 days after the second AZD1222 dose. This clonotype was obtained from an adult who received the AZD1222 COVID-19 vaccine. The CDR3 here is CASSDDGGQLGYTF. Here the CDR3 DNA reads TGTGCCAGCAGCGACGATGGGGGACAGCTTGGCTACACCTTC.